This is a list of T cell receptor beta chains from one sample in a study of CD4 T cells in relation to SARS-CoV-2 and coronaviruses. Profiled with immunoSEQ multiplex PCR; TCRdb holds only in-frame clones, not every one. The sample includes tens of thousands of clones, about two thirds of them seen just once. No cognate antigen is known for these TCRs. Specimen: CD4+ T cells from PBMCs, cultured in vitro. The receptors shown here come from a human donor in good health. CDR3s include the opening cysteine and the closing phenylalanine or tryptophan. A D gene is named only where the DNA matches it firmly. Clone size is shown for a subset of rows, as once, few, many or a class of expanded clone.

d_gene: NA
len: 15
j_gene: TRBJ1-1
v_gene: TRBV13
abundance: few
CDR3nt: TGTGCCAGCAGCTCCAATTCCTACTTGAACACTGAAGCTTTCTTT
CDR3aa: CASSSNSYLNTEAFF

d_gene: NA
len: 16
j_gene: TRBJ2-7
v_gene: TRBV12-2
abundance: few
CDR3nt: TGTGCAAGTCGCCATAAGGGGGACAGGGACACTCTCGAGCAGTACTTC
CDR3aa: CASRHKGDRDTLEQYF

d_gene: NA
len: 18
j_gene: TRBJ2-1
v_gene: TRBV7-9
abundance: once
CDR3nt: TGTGCCAGCAGCTATACCAGGGGATCACAGTCCATTTACAATGAGCAGTTCTTC
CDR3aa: CASSYTRGSQSIYNEQFF

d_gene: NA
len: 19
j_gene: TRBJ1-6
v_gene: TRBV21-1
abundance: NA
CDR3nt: TGTGCCAGCAGCAAATCCGGGACAGGGGCTGGTTCCTATAATTCACCCCTCCACTTT
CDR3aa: CASSKSGTGAGSYNSPLHF

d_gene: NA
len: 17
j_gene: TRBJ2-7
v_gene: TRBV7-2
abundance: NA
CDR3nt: TGTGCCAGCAGCGATATGGGACGGGGCAGGCGCTCCTACGAGCAGTACTTC
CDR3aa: CASSDMGRGRRSYEQYF

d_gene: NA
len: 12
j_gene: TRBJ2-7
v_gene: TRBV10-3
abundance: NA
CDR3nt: TGTGCCATCAGTGAAGAGACCTACGAGCAGTACTTC
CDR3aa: CAISEETYEQYF

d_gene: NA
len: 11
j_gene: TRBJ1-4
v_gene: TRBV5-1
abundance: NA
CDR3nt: TGCGCCAGCAGCTCCGGTGAAAAACTGTTTTTT
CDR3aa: CASSSGEKLFF

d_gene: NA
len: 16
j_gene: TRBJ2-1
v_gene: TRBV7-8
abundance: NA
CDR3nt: TGTGCCAGCAGCGCCGATCGATACCTTGGGGGCAATGAGCAGTTCTTC
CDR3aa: CASSADRYLGGNEQFF

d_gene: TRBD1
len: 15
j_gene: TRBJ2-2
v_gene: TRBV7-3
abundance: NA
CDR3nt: TGTGCCAGCAGCTACCGGGACAGATACACCGGGGAGCTGTTTTTT
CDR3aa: CASSYRDRYTGELFF

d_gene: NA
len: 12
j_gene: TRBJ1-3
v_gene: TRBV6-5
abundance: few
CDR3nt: TGTGCCAGCGGCGGGTCTGGAAACACCATATATTTT
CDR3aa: CASGGSGNTIYF

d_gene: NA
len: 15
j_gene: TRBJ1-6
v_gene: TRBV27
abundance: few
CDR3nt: TGTGCCAGCAGTATCCAGGCGTTCTATAATTCACCCCTCCACTTT
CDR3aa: CASSIQAFYNSPLHF

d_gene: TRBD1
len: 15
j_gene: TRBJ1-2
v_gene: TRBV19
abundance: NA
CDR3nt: TGTGCCAGTAGCCCCTCCACAGGGGCCGACTATGGCTACACCTTC
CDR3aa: CASSPSTGADYGYTF

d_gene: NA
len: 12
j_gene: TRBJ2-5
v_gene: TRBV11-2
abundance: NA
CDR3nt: TGTGCCAGCAGCTGGTCAGTTGGGACCCAGTACTTC
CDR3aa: CASSWSVGTQYF

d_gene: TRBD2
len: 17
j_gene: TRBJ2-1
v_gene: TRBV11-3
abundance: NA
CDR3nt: TGTGCCAGCAGCTTCGGGCCAGATCCGGGACTAGCGGGGGGGGTGTTCTTC
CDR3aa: CASSFGPDPGLAGGVFF

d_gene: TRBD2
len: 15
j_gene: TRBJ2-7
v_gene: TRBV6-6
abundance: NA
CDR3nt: TGTGCCAGCAGCCCGGGGGGGGGTCGGTACTACGAGCAGTACTTC
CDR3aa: CASSPGGGRYYEQYF

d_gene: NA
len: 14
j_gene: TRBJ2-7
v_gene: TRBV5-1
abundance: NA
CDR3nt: TGCGCCAGCAGCTTGGAGTCACCCCCCCGCGAGCAGTACTTC
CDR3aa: CASSLESPPREQYF

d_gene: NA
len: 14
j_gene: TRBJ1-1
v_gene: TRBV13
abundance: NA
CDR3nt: TGTGCCAGCAGCTTAAAGGCAGCAAGCACTGAAGCTTTCTTT
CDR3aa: CASSLKAASTEAFF

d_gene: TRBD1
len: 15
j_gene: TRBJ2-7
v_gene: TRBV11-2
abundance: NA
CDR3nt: TGTGCCAGCAGCTTATACCGGGACAGGGTCTACGAGCAGTACTTC
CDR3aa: CASSLYRDRVYEQYF

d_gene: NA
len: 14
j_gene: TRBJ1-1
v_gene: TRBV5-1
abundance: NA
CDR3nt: TGCGCCAGCAGGACGGGAGACGTGAACACTGAAGCTTTCTTT
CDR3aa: CASRTGDVNTEAFF

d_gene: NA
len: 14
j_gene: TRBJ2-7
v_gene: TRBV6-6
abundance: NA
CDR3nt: TGTGCCAGCAGTTACGACAGGCGGGCCTACGAGCAGTACTTC
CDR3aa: CASSYDRRAYEQYF

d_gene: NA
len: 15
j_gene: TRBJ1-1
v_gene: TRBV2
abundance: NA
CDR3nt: TGTGCCAGCAGTGAAGCGGGGGAACCGGGCACTGAAGCTTTCTTT
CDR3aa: CASSEAGEPGTEAFF

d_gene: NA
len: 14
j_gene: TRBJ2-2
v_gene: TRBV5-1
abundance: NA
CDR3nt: TGCGCCAGCAGCTTCAGGGGCGACACCGGGGAGCTGTTTTTT
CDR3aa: CASSFRGDTGELFF

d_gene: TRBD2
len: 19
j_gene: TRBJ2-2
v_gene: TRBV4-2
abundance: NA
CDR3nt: TGTGCCAGCAGCCAAGGGGGCCTAGCGGGAGGAACAAACACCGGGGAGCTGTTTTTT
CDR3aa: CASSQGGLAGGTNTGELFF

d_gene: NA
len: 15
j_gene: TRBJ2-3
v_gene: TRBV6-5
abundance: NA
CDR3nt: TGTGCCAGCAATTTAGGAGTCGGTCGCACAGATACGCAGTATTTT
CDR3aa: CASNLGVGRTDTQYF

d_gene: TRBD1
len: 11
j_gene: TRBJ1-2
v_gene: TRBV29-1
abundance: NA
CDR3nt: TGCAGCGTTTCACAGGGGTTTGGCTACACCTTC
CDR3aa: CSVSQGFGYTF

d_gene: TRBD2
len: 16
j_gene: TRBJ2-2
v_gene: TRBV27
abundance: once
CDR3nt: TGTGCCAGCACAAGCGGGGGGGCTGGAGGGACCGGGGAGCTGTTTTTT
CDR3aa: CASTSGGAGGTGELFF